The clone carrying this TCR beta chain has at least ten counts. Its matching antigen is unknown. This CDR3 has 14 amino acids. V lost 3 bases to trimming and J lost 5 bases, with 13 bases between them. The data belong to a study of blood T cells in healthy people across ages. Notes on the study in general: Long-lived donors carried more naive CD4+ cells and greater diversity than aged donors.

It was with a sample-barcoded 5' primer and a J-beta primer mix that a second PCR of roughly 7 to 12 cycles was run. Using its own MiXCR run on the 5' RACE reads, TCRdb lists one record per CDR3 protein. The repertoire consists of some 790,000 distinct CDR3 sequences, with more than 25% occurring once and the leading ten covering approximately 15%. The sequence was collected from a woman older than 75 in good health. Sequencing used blood. The chain combines TRBV12-3 or TRBV12-4 with TRBJ2-5; either TRBD1 or TRBD2 may supply D (6 bases each). The CDR3, as DNA: TGTGCCAGCAGTTTCGGGGGCTCGATCGAGACCCAGTACTTC. Its translation is CASSFGGSIETQYF.